This T cell receptor beta chain stems from a study of T cell responses to AZD1222 COVID-19 vaccine. Study-level background: Second doses at about 4 or about 12 weeks were pooled. Regarding the study as a whole: Once two AZD1222 doses were given, Spike-specific TCR breadth and depth went up. Baseline serostatus was positive in only six AZD1222 recipients. There were repertoire samples only from the period after the peak T cell response.

V lost 3 bases and J lost 2, with 18 bases in between. The CDR3 has 16 amino acids. Germline CDR1 SGHKS, CDR2 YYEKEE (reference sequence). This clone was detected a few times. Antigen: not known. The assay was immunoSEQ multiplex PCR, and TCRdb's table has in-frame clones only and misses some. This table has about 190,000 clones, 85% to 95% appearing once. V usage is TRBV5-5 and J usage is TRBJ2-7; D is unresolved. The source of this sequence is an adult in good health. The sample consisted of peripheral blood, taken on day 0 of AZD1222 vaccination. CDR3 in DNA: TGTGCCAGCAGCTCCACGTTGGCAGAGCTAACCTACGAGCAGTACTTC. It translates to CASSSTLAELTYEQYF.